Detailed here is one T cell receptor (beta chain). What it recognizes is unknown. These data belong to a study of T cell responses to AZD1222 COVID-19 vaccine. Across the whole study: Analysis merged second doses at about 4 or about 12 weeks. Study results and limitations: Clonal diversity was possibly underestimated; the donors were predominantly white British and more often female. Among those given AZD1222, only 5 to 7 were seropositive at baseline.

V was pared by 3 bases and J by 2 bases, with 2 bases of the junction left unmatched. There are 14 residues in the CDR3. The germline gives CDR1 SGHAT, CDR2 FQDESV (reference sequence). Assay: immunoSEQ multiplex PCR; the TCRdb copy retains only in-frame clones and omits some. The table records more than 140,000 clones, roughly nine tenths of them present only once. Sequences were derived from peripheral blood, sampled on day 0 of AZD1222 vaccination. The gene calls are TRBV11-1 and TRBJ2-7; 9 bases match TRBD1. The source is an adult in good health. In nucleotides, the CDR3 is TGTGCCAGCAGCTTTGGACAGGGGACCTACGAGCAGTACTTC. It translates to CASSFGQGTYEQYF.